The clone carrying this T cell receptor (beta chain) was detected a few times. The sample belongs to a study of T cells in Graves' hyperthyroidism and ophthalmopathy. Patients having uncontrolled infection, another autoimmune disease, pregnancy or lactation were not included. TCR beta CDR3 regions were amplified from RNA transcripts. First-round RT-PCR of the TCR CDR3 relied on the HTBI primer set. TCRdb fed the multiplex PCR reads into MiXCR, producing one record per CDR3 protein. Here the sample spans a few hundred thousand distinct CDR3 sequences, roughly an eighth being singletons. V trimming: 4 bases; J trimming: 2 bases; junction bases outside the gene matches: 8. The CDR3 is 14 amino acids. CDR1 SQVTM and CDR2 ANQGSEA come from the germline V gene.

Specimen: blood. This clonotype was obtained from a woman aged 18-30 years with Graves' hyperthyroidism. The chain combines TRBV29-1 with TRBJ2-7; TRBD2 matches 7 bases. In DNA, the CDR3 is TGCAGCGTTGGGGGGGGTGGAACGGCCTACGAGCAGTACTTC. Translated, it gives CSVGGGGTAYEQYF.